A selection of T cell receptor beta chains follows, all from one sample in a study of monozygotic twins with inflammatory bowel disease. TCRdb reprocessed the 5' RACE reads, with one entry per CDR3 protein and no DNA. Its listing shows approximately 300,000 distinct CDR3 sequences. The specimen sequenced was blood. Source of these receptors: a human donor with ulcerative colitis or Crohn's disease, or a healthy co-twin of an affected twin (not recorded which). Each CDR3 is given with its conserved first and last residue. Fields, in order: J gene, V gene, CDR3 protein.

TRBJ2-3 TRBV20-1 CSARVSPYGADTQYF
TRBJ1-5 TRBV27 CASSYGFGSQPQHF
TRBJ2-2 TRBV6-2/TRBV6-3 CASKRRLAIPGELFF
TRBJ2-3 TRBV27 CASSQTRSTQYF
TRBJ2-2 TRBV12-5 CAGGLVAPRGPGELFF
TRBJ1-3 TRBV3-1 CASSPSAIRNTIYF
TRBJ1-5 TRBV7-9 CASAKGTISNQPQHF
TRBJ1-2 TRBV4-3 CASSREEKTGHGYTF
TRBJ1-6 TRBV18 CASSYERPGNSPLHF
TRBJ2-5 TRBV24-1 CATSEGGRVETQYF